This T cell receptor (beta chain) was identified during a study of T cells in Graves' hyperthyroidism and ophthalmopathy. Amplified TCR beta CDR3 regions derived from RNA transcripts. When the TCR CDR3 underwent first-round RT-PCR, the HTBI primer set was used. Each CDR3 protein gets one entry after TCRdb re-called the multiplex PCR reads with MiXCR. The sample shows approximately 600,000 distinct CDR3 sequences, roughly 15% of them seen only once. The CDR3 runs 14 residues. Trimming removed 10 bases at V and 1 base at J, with 14 bases between. CDR1 LNHDA and CDR2 SQIVND come from the germline V gene (reference sequence). This clonotype was observed many times.

Sequencing was performed on blood. This TCR was sampled from a woman between 35 and 50 years old with Graves' ophthalmopathy. The chain employs TRBV19 and TRBJ1-5; D not resolved. As DNA, the CDR3 is TGTGCCATCGGGGATCTGACGAGCAATCAGCCCCAGCATTTT. It codes for CAIGDLTSNQPQHF.